This T cell receptor beta chain emerged from a study of blood T cell repertoires in COVID-19 (dated by TCRdb to 2018 to 2021). Some background on the complete study: The collaborator samples originated in the United States, Italy and Spain and spanned the acute and convalescent phases of COVID-19. The samples were drawn from the first 160 participants of the ongoing ImmuneRACE study and from about 1,200 subjects provided by 6 global collaborators. A de-identified subject ID, COVID-19 status, age in years and sex were almost always included in the sample metadata. The repertoires were released in a freely available public database intended as a resource for research on the immune response to SARS-CoV-2. Where available, HLA class I and class II types were obtained from metadata supplied by the sample provider rather than from assay-based typing. The material from the prospective study consisted of cDNA or gDNA derived from T cells, B-cell-depleted T cells, or PBMCs. Subjects who had been exposed to COVID-19, were actively infected with it, or had recovered from it provided the deeply sampled blood TCRbeta repertoires that made up the dataset. Summary of the overall study and its limitations: The quantity of clinical and demographic metadata differed by source and by participant and was supplied without curation.

One collaborating source in Seattle enrolled patients during active infection and followed them longitudinally through the course of disease. Collaborating institutions collected whole blood in K2EDTA tubes following their own protocols. For TCRbeta analysis, collaborators shipped samples as frozen whole blood, isolated PBMCs, or DNA extracted from either of those sample types. The CDR3 has 12 amino acids, counting the end cysteine and phenylalanine. Only the CDR3 portion is preserved as DNA: 36 bases, with reading frame beginning at the first base. V was cut back by 8 bases and J by 3 bases, leaving a gap of 10 bases between them. Based on the germline V gene, the CDR1 and CDR2 sequences are MDHEN and SYDVKM. In regard to this clone: No cognate antigen has been identified for it. No quality values exist for individual bases; no much larger clone is one base distant.

TCRbeta CDR3 regions were amplified from genomic DNA by means of the immunoSEQ Assay, a bias-controlled multiplex PCR. Under the source paper's analysis protocol: Within the assay, amplification of reference gene primers was used to estimate how many nucleated cells each sample contained. To quantify the absolute abundance of each unique TCRbeta CDR3 rearrangement, sequence reads were collapsed and filtered. Productive Simpson clonality was computed per sample as the square root of Simpson's diversity index over productive rearrangements. Drawn from immuneACCESS, this table holds only the in-frame rearrangements with V and J called that TCRdb kept. Clones are partly lost; checked studies trace under half to an unresolved V gene and leave the rest unexplained. The V and J calls and clone size are taken from that table; D and trimming were inferred from the DNA. This sample has 200,000 to 250,000 clones in its table, and more than 85% of those were observed once. The ten largest clones add up to 0.75% to 1% of the sample.

The receptor's source is a man in his fifties or sixties with COVID-19, enrolled during active disease. Sequencing was performed on peripheral blood. The chain is encoded by TRBV28 joined to TRBJ1-2; the D gene lacks a confident call. The DNA sequence is as follows: TGTGCCAGCCTCCGGTTGGACTATGGCTACACCTTC. Translated, it gives CASLRLDYGYTF.